These 20 T cell receptor beta chains came from one sample sequenced in a study of blood T cell repertoires in COVID-19. Clones were read by immunoSEQ multiplex PCR, and TCRdb kept only the in-frame ones, dropping some. The sample includes 45,000 to 60,000 clones, roughly 85% of them seen just once. Sequenced material: peripheral blood. The receptors were gathered from a human donor in a cohort sampled during active COVID-19.

V gene TRBV29-1 combines with J gene TRBJ1-3, with unresolved D. CDR1 SQVTM and CDR2 ANQGSEA come from the germline V gene. This CDR3 region has 12 residues. The V end was cut by 0 bases, the J end by 6 bases, with 6 bases between. The chain's CDR3 is CSVEERENTIYF. CDR3 in DNA: TGCAGCGTTGAAGAACGCGAAAACACCATATATTTT.

V is TRBV13 and J is TRBJ2-7, with no clear D. The CDR3 has 12 residues. Trimming cost V 4 bases and J 3 bases, with 7 bases left between them. In germline, CDR1 is PRHDT, CDR2 FYEKMQ (reference sequence). In DNA form, the CDR3 reads TGTGCCAGCAGCTCCATCGGCTACGAGCAGTACTTC. Translated: CASSSIGYEQYF.

The chain joins TRBV9 to TRBJ1-2; 8 nucleotides agree with TRBD1. Unmatched junction bases numbered 8, after V lost 4 bases and J lost 3 bases. This CDR3 is built from 15 residues. CDR1 and CDR2 (germline): SGDLS, YYNGEE. The CDR3: CASSPRQGPDYGYTF. The DNA of the CDR3 is TGTGCCAGCAGCCCACGACAGGGGCCAGACTATGGCTACACCTTC.

This clone was counted once. The chain has TRBV7-2 and TRBJ1-1; D might be TRBD1 (5 bases). The CDR3 loop spans 12 amino acids. V shed 1 base and J shed 10 bases, with 10 bases lying between them. Germline V lookup: CDR1 SGHTA, CDR2 FQGNSA. The CDR3 protein is CASSLVRGTAFF. DNA of the CDR3: TGTGCCAGCAGCTTAGTGCGGGGGACAGCTTTCTTT. Full variable domain (rest looked up from reference TRBV7-2 and TRBJ1-1): GAGVSQSPSNKVTEKGKDVELRCDPISGHTALYWYRQSLGQGLEFLIYFQGNSAPDKSGLPSDRFSAERTGGSVSTLTIQRTQQEDSAVYLCASSLVRGTAFFGQGTRLTVV.

This sequence joins TRBV6-5 and TRBJ2-3; 7 bases line up with TRBD2. Trimming took 0 bases from V and 2 from J; bases not matched to a gene: 5. This CDR3 is built from 16 residues. Germline V CDR1 and CDR2: MNHEY, SVGAGI. The CDR3 sequence is CASSYSPAGNTDTQYF. The CDR3 DNA follows: TGTGCCAGCAGTTACTCTCCAGCGGGGAACACAGATACGCAGTATTTT.

The CDR3: CASSFGTGYTEAFF. The CDR3 DNA is TGCGCCAGCAGCTTCGGGACAGGGTACACTGAAGCTTTCTTT. The chain employs TRBV5-1 and TRBJ1-1; TRBD1 matches 9 bases. The CDR3 length is 14 residues. Germline CDR1 is SGHRS and CDR2 is YFSETQ. J was trimmed by 3 bases and V by 2 bases; bases with no gene match: 2.

The V and J genes are TRBV7-2 and TRBJ2-2; no clear D gene. The CDR3 has 15 amino acids. The ends were cut back, 2 bases at V and 0 bases at J, with 7 bases in the middle. Germline V CDR1 and CDR2: SGHTA, FQGNSA. The CDR3 loop is CASSLIGANTGELFF. CDR3 sequence (DNA): TGTGCCAGCAGCTTAATAGGAGCGAACACCGGGGAGCTGTTTTTT.

In this sample, this clone turned up once. The V and J genes are TRBV6-2 or TRBV6-3 and TRBJ2-7; 7 bases are shared with TRBD1. Trimming took 2 bases from V and 12 from J; bases not matched to a gene: 10. The CDR3 is made up of 13 amino acids. Germline-derived CDR1 and CDR2 are MNHEY and SVGEGT. The CDR3 coding sequence is TGTGCCAGCAGTTACAGTCCCAACAGGGGCCCGTACTTC. It is translated as CASSYSPNRGPYF.

V usage is TRBV3-1 (or the pseudogene TRBV3-2) and J usage is TRBJ2-5, with D perhaps TRBD1 (5 bases). The CDR3 loop spans 16 amino acids. Germline V gene sequence: CDR1 LGHDT, CDR2 YNNKEL (reference sequence). The V end was cut by 3 bases, the J end by 5 bases, with 19 bases between. The CDR3 DNA follows: TGTGCCAGCAGCCATTGGGGCAATCTAGAGAAGGAGACCCAGTACTTC. This codes for CASSHWGNLEKETQYF.

The sample holds one count of this clone. V and J are TRBV4-1 and TRBJ1-1; 9 bases line up with TRBD1. The junction had 9 bases not matched to a gene; V was cut back by 5 bases and J by 5 bases. The CDR3 sequence is 15 residues long. From germline, CDR1 is MGHRA and CDR2 YSYEKL. This CDR3 is CASSSPTGTGTEAFF. For the CDR3, the DNA is TGCGCCAGCAGCTCCCCAACCGGGACAGGGACTGAAGCTTTCTTT.

This clone was picked up a small number of times. This chain connects TRBV10-3 to TRBJ2-7; D may be TRBD2 (7 bases). The V end lost 1 base, the J end lost 3 bases, and 10 bases lay between the germline ends. Germline CDR1 and CDR2: ENHRY and SYGVKD. CDR3 length equals 14 residues. CDR3 sequence: CAISEYREGYEQYF. CDR3 in DNA: TGTGCCATCAGTGAGTACAGGGAGGGCTACGAGCAGTACTTC.

This clone was found a few times. The gene calls are TRBV5-1 and TRBJ1-6; TRBD1 matches 9 bases. Germline V gene sequence: CDR1 SGHRS, CDR2 YFSETQ. After removal of 4 bases from V and 9 bases from J, the junction contained 8 bases not matched to a gene. The CDR3 loop spans 15 amino acids. The chain's CDR3 is CASSPGTGPSSPLHF. CDR3 DNA: TGCGCCAGCAGCCCGGGGACAGGGCCCAGTTCACCCCTCCACTTT.

This sequence joins TRBV28 and TRBJ2-1; D may be TRBD1 (6 bases). V was shortened by 10 bases and J by 7 bases, with 23 bases between the two germline ends. Germline CDR1 MDHEN, CDR2 SYDVKM. The CDR3 sequence is 15 residues long. The CDR3 bases are TGTGCCACCTCGACACAACAGGGTAGGAGTAATGAGCAGTTCTTC. Its translation is CATSTQQGRSNEQFF.

This clone is termed medium-sized. This chain joins TRBV4-3 and TRBJ1-2; 11 nucleotides agree with TRBD1. Trimming took 4 bases from V and 2 from J; bases not matched to a gene: 6. There are 16 residues in the CDR3. Looked up from germline, CDR1 is LGHNA and CDR2 is YSLEER. CDR3 sequence: CASSPGQGAGNYGYTF. The DNA for the CDR3 is TGCGCCAGCAGCCCTGGACAGGGGGCGGGAAACTATGGCTACACCTTC.

The rearrangement uses TRBV19 and TRBJ2-5; 15 bases fit TRBD2. Germline values: CDR1 LNHDA, CDR2 SQIVND (reference sequence). The CDR3 is made up of 15 amino acids. The J segment lost 5 bases and the V segment lost 4 bases, leaving 2 bases of the junction unmatched. The CDR3: CASSTGLAGGETQYF. CDR3 DNA: TGTGCCAGTAGTACCGGACTAGCGGGGGGGGAGACCCAGTACTTC.

This clone was seen a few times. The chain uses TRBV15 and TRBJ2-7; unclear D gene. Trimming took 0 bases from V and 4 from J, leaving 7 bases between them. Germline CDR1 and CDR2: LNHNV and YYDKDF (reference sequence). This CDR3 contains 13 residues. The CDR3: CATSRDAAYEQYF. In DNA, the CDR3 is TGTGCCACCAGCAGAGACGCGGCTTACGAGCAGTACTTC.

The rearrangement uses TRBV28 and TRBJ1-1; no firm D call. V lost 6 bases to trimming and J lost 4 bases, with 18 bases between them. Germline V gives CDR1 MDHEN, CDR2 SYDVKM. This CDR3 region has 15 residues. CDR3 region: CASRGGRALGTEAFF. CDR3 DNA sequence: TGTGCCAGCAGGGGAGGCCGCGCCCTGGGCACTGAAGCTTTCTTT.

This chain uses TRBV18 with TRBJ2-7, with D unclear. The CDR3 sequence is 12 residues long. Germline assignment: CDR1 KGHSH and CDR2 LQKENI. V dropped 3 bases and J dropped 4 bases, with 7 bases sitting between them. CDR3 loop: CASSPTEYEQYF. CDR3 DNA sequence: TGTGCCAGCTCACCCACGGAGTACGAGCAGTACTTC.

The chain carries TRBV3-1 (or the pseudogene TRBV3-2) and TRBJ2-1, with 9 bases aligning to TRBD1. This CDR3 contains 19 residues. Trimming cost V 0 bases and J 8 bases; bases outside gene matches: 17. The germline V gene encodes CDR1 LGHDT and CDR2 YNNKEL (reference sequence). The chain's CDR3 is CASSQDFFVGTGNGDEQFF. The CDR3 region has the DNA TGTGCCAGCAGCCAAGATTTTTTTGTCGGGACAGGGAACGGCGATGAGCAGTTCTTC.

This rearrangement joins TRBV7-9 to TRBJ2-1; no clear D gene. V lost 5 bases and J 8 bases, leaving 19 bases between the germline ends. CDR3 size: 15 residues. Germline V CDR1 and CDR2: SEHNR, FQNEAQ (reference sequence). CDR3 nucleotides: TGTGCCAGCAGCCCTGATTTGGTGAAAGGAGATGAGCAGTTCTTC. This codes for CASSPDLVKGDEQFF.